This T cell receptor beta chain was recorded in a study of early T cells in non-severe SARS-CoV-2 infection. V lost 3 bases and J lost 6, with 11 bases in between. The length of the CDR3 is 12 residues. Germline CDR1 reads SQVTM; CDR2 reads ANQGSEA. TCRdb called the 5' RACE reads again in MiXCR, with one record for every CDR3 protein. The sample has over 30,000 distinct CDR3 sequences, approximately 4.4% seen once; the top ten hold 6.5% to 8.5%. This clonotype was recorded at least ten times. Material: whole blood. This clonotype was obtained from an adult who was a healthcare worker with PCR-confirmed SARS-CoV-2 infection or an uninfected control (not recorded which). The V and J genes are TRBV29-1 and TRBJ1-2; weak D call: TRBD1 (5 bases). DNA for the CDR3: TGCAGCGTTGATAACAGGCCAGATGGCTACACCTTC. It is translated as CSVDNRPDGYTF.